This TCR beta chain stems from a study of OX40 agonist ivuxolimab in advanced cancers. Germline V CDR1 and CDR2: MNHNS, SASEGT. CDR3 length: 14 amino acids. The ends were cut back, 1 base at V and 8 bases at J, with 11 bases in the middle. Profiling relied on immunoSEQ multiplex PCR, and the TCRdb table lists in-frame clones only, not all of them. The sample includes about 45,000 clones, 89% of them seen just once. Sequencing used CD4+ or CD8+ T cells sorted from blood, obtained in a trial of the OX40 agonist ivuxolimab. The clonotype originates from an adult with an advanced solid tumor such as melanoma, head and neck, liver or kidney cancer. The V call is TRBV6-1, the J call TRBJ1-4; D ambiguous. CDR3 residues: CASSEGWVREKLFF. The DNA for the CDR3 is TGTGCCAGCAGTGAAGGTTGGGTTCGAGAAAAACTGTTTTTT.